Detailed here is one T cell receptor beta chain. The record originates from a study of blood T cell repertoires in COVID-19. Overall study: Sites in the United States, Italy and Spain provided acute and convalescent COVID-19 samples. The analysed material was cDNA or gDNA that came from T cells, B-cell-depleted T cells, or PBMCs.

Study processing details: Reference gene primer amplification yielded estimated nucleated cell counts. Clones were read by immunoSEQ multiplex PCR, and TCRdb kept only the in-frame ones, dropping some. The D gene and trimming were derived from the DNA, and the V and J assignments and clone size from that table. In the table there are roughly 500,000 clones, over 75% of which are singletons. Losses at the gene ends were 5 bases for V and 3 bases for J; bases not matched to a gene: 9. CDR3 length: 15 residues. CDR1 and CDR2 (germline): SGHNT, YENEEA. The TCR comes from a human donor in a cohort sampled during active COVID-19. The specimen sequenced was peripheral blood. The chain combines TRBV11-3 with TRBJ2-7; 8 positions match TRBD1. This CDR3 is CASSVGTGDYYEQYF. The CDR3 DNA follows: TGTGCCAGCAGCGTCGGGACAGGTGATTACTACGAGCAGTACTTC.